Described below is a single TCR beta chain sequence and its context. The antigen remains undetermined. CDR3 length: 12 residues. CDR1 is LGHNA, CDR2 YNFKEQ, per germline. V was cut by 2 bases and J by 8 bases, with 9 bases left in between. One entry per CDR3 protein, called by TCRdb with MiXCR from the 5' RACE reads. The table shows 1.5 million to 2 million distinct CDR3 sequences, with 32% occurring only once. This sample was taken from a study of identical twins. Notes on the study in general: Analyses of zero insertions could, in part, be confounded by invariant MAIT and iNKT cells.

Material for sequencing was cord blood. The rearrangement uses TRBV4-2 and TRBJ1-2; TRBD1 might be the D (6 bases). This TCR derives from a newborn girl in good health. The CDR3 nucleotides are TGTGCCAGCAGCCAATACAGGGAAGGCTACACCTTC. Protein sequence: CASSQYREGYTF.